This entry describes one TCR beta chain. The germline V gene encodes CDR1 SGHVS and CDR2 FQNEAQ. The CDR3 has 15 amino acids. Preparation of the TCR beta libraries relied on UMI-labeled 5' RACE. TCRdb re-called the 5' RACE reads, yielding one record per CDR3 amino acid sequence without DNA. The specimen's table records fewer than 20,000 distinct CDR3 sequences. This specimen belongs to a study of human CD8 memory T cell subsets. The receptor comes from a human donor in good health. The sample consisted of CD8+ stem-like memory T cells (TSCM and TCM) sorted from PBMCs. This sample's subset: stem-like memory CD8 T cells (TSTEM), CCR7+ PD-1- TIGIT-. The chain combines TRBV7-8 with TRBJ1-2; checking the TCRdb D call of TRBD1 is not possible without DNA. Here the CDR3 reads CASSFEPDSHYGYTF.